This TCR beta chain was recorded in a study of T cell responses to AZD1222 COVID-19 vaccine. Study-wide findings and caveats: Clonal diversity may have been underestimated in mostly white British donors. The study found Spike-specific TCR breadth and depth rose after two AZD1222 doses. Epitopes outside B.1.351 and B.1.1.7 mutated regions reportedly drew nearly half of spike TCRs.

Germline CDR1 reads KGHDR; CDR2 reads SFDVKD. This CDR3 comprises 20 residues. V lost 7 bases to trimming and J lost 0 bases; unmatched junction nucleotides: 13. Only in-frame clones appear in the TCRdb table, and some are missing; sequencing was by immunoSEQ multiplex PCR. This sample has about 150,000 clones, with 80% to 95% found just once. The count of this clone is one. As yet, its antigen is unknown. This chain uses TRBV24-1 with TRBJ2-6, with 11 bases matching TRBD2. The sequence was obtained from an adult in good health. The specimen comprised peripheral blood, sampled on day 0 of AZD1222 vaccination. In nucleotides, the CDR3 is TGTGCCACCAGGAACCGGAGACTAGCGGGATCAGACTCTGGGGCCAACGTCCTGACTTTC. Translated: CATRNRRLAGSDSGANVLTF.